These 9 T cell receptor beta chains originate from one sample sequenced in a study of beta chain features in type 1 diabetes. Expressed TCRB transcripts were sequenced because the isolated RNA had all been reverse transcribed beforehand. This table comes from immunoSEQ multiplex PCR, and its TCRdb copy is limited to in-frame clones, with some not included. The sample contains more than 60,000 clones, about three fifths of which appear only once. The sequenced material came from Tregs from blood. The receptors originated from a woman aged 18 to 35 in good health.

V gene TRBV5-1 combines with J gene TRBJ2-3, with a weak D call TRBD1 (6 bases). CDR3 length: 15 amino acids. Germline loops: CDR1 SGHRS, CDR2 YFSETQ. The V and J ends lost 5 bases and 0 bases respectively, with 13 bases between them. The CDR3 here is CASRIQGTSTDTQYF. CDR3 sequence (DNA): TGCGCCAGCAGGATACAGGGAACGAGCACAGATACGCAGTATTTT.

The V call is TRBV14, the J call TRBJ2-3; 12 bases are a match to TRBD2. The CDR3 loop spans 17 amino acids. The junction had 7 bases not matched to a gene; V was cut back by 3 bases and J by 3 bases. Germline V gives CDR1 SGHDN, CDR2 FVKESK. The CDR3 spells CASSQRTSGAQTDTQYF. In nucleotides, the CDR3 is TGTGCCAGCAGCCAGAGGACTAGCGGGGCCCAAACAGATACGCAGTATTTT.

The CDR3 DNA sequence: TGTGCCAGCAGGGGGACAGGGGGCAATGAGCAGTTCTTC. This encodes CASRGTGGNEQFF. V and J are TRBV27 and TRBJ2-1, with 11 bases that match TRBD1. CDR3 length: 13 amino acids. Germline CDR1 MNHEY, CDR2 SMNVEV (reference sequence). V gave up 6 bases and J gave up 6 bases; unmatched junction bases: 1.

V usage is TRBV30 and J usage is TRBJ1-1; weak D call: TRBD1 (5 bases). V was cut by 7 bases and J by 0 bases, with 12 bases left in between. Germline V gene lookup returns CDR1 GTSNPN and CDR2 SVGIG (reference sequence). The length of the CDR3 is 13 residues. The chain's CDR3 is CALRRGMNTEAFF. The DNA of the CDR3 is TGTGCCTTACGTAGGGGTATGAACACTGAAGCTTTCTTT.

The chain carries TRBV5-1 and TRBJ1-3; the match to TRBD1 covers 10 bases. V dropped 4 bases and J dropped 7; count of bases not matched to a gene: 8. Germline V CDR1 and CDR2: SGHRS, YFSETQ. The CDR3 consists of 15 residues. CDR3 coding DNA: TGCGCCAGCAGCACCGGGACAGGGGATTGGAACACCATATATTTT. The encoded protein is CASSTGTGDWNTIYF.

The CDR3 is CASSPPSGSYSEQFF. The CDR3 DNA is TGTGCCAGCAGCCCCCCTAGCGGGAGCTATAGTGAGCAGTTCTTC. This chain connects TRBV7-9 to TRBJ2-1; 10 nucleotides align to TRBD2. The CDR3 runs to 15 residues. V shed 5 bases and J 9 bases; nucleotides not matched to a gene: 10. CDR1 SEHNR and CDR2 FQNEAQ come from the germline V gene (reference sequence).

This chain links TRBV7-2 with TRBJ2-3; 11 bases match TRBD1. The germline gives CDR1 SGHTA, CDR2 FQGNSA. The CDR3 has 14 residues. V was pared by 5 bases and J by 4 bases, with 2 bases of the junction left unmatched. As DNA, the CDR3 is TGTGCCAGCAGCAGGGGACAGGGGGCAGATACGCAGTATTTT. Residues: CASSRGQGADTQYF.

V and J are TRBV10-2 and TRBJ2-7, with 7 bases aligning to TRBD1. The V segment lost 5 bases and the J segment 11 bases; nucleotides outside the gene matches: 9. The CDR3 sequence is 12 residues long. Germline V gives CDR1 WSHSY, CDR2 SAAADI. The CDR3 sequence: CASSQSGQEKYF. The CDR3 nucleotides are TGCGCCAGCAGTCAATCTGGACAGGAGAAGTACTTC.

V usage is TRBV5-1 and J usage is TRBJ1-1, with D perhaps matching TRBD1 (5 bases). The V gene lost 2 bases and the J gene lost 1 base, with 12 bases spanning the gap. From germline, CDR1 is SGHRS and CDR2 YFSETQ. This CDR3 contains 15 residues. The CDR3 sequence: CASSLTGRSNTEAFF. The CDR3 nucleotides read TGCGCCAGCAGCTTAACAGGAAGGTCGAACACTGAAGCTTTCTTT.